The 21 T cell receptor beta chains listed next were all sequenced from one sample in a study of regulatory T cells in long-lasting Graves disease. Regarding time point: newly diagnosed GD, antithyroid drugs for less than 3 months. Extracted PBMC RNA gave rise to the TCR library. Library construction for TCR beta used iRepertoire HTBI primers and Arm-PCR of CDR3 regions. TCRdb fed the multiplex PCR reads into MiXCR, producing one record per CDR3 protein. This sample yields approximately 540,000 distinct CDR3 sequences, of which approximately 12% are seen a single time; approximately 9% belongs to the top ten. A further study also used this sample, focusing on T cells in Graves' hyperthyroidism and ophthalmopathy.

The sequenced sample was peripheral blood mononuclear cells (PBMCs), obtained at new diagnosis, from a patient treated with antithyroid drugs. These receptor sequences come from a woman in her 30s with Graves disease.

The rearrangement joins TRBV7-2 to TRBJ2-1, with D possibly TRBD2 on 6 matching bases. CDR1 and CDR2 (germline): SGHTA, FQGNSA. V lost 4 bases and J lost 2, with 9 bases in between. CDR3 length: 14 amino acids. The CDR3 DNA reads TGTGCCAGCAGCTCGATAGCGGCCTACAATGAGCAGTTCTTC. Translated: CASSSIAAYNEQFF.

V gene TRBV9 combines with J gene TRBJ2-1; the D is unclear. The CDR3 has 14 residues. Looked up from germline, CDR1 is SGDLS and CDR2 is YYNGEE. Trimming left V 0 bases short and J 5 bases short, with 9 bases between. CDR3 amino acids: CASSVAASNNEQFF. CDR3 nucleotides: TGTGCCAGCAGCGTAGCTGCCAGTAACAATGAGCAGTTCTTC.

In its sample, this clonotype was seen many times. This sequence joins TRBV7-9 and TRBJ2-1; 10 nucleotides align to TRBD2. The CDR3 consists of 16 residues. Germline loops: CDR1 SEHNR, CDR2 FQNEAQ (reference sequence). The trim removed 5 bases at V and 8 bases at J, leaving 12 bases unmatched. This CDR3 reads CASSRPAGLAGDEQFF. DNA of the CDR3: TGTGCCAGCAGCCGTCCCGCAGGGCTAGCGGGGGATGAGCAGTTCTTC.

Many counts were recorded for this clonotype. The CDR3 protein is CASSFSTGPNYGYTF. In nucleotides, the CDR3 is TGTGCCAGCAGTTTCTCGACAGGGCCTAACTATGGCTACACCTTC. The rearrangement links TRBV27 to TRBJ1-2, with 7 bases that match TRBD1. CDR1 and CDR2 from the germline V gene are MNHEY and SMNVEV (reference sequence). CDR3 length: 15 amino acids. V shed 3 bases and J 0 bases; nucleotides not matched to a gene: 4.

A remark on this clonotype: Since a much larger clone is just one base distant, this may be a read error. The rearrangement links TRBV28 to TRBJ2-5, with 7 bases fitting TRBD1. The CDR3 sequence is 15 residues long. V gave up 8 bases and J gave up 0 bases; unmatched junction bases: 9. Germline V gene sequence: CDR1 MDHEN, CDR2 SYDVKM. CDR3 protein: CASPPTTGYQETQYF. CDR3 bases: TGTGCCAGCCCACCGACGACAGGGTACCAAGAGACCCAGTACTTC.

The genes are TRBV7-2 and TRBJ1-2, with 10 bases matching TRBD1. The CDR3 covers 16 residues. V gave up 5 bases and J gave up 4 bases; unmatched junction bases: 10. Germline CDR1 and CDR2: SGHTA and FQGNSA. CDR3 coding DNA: TGTGCCAGCAGCCGGGGACAGGGGAAAATTGGCTATGGCTACACCTTC. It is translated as CASSRGQGKIGYGYTF.

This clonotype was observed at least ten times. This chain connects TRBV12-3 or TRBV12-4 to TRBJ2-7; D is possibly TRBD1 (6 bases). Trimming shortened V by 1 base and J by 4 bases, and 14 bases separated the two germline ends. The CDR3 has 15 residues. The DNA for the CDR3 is TGTGCCAGCAGTTTAGGCCCCTGGACAGATTACGAGCAGTACTTC. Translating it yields CASSLGPWTDYEQYF.

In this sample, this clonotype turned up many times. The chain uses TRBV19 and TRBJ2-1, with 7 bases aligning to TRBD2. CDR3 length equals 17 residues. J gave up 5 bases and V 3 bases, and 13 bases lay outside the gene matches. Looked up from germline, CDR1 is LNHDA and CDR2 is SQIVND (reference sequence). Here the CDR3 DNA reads TGTGCCAGTAGTATTCTGGGGAGCGGGGTGGCAAACAATGAGCAGTTCTTC. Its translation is CASSILGSGVANNEQFF.

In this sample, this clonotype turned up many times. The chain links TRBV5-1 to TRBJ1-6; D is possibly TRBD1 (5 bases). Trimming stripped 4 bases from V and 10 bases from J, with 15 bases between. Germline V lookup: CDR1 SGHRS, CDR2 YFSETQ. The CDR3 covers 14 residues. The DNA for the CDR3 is TGCGCCAGCAGCGTGGGACCGGAGACCTCACCCCTCCACTTT. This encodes CASSVGPETSPLHF.

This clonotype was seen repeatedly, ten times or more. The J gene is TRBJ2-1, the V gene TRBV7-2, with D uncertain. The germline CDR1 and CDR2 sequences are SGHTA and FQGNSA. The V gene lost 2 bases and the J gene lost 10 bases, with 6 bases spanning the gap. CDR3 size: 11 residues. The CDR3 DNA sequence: TGTGCCAGCAGCTTATTCGCAGAGCAGTTCTTC. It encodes CASSLFAEQFF.

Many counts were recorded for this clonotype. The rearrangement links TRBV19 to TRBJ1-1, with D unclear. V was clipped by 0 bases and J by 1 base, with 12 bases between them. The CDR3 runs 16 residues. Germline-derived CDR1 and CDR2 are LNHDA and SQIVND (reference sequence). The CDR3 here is CASSIDTRMRNTEAFF. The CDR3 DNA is TGTGCCAGTAGTATAGATACGAGGATGAGGAACACTGAAGCTTTCTTT.

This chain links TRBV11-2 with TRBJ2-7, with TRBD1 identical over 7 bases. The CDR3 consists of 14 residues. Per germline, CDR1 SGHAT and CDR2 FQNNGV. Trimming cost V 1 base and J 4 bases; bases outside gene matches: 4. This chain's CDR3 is CASSLGPTGYEQYF. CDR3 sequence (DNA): TGTGCCAGCAGCTTAGGCCCGACAGGGTACGAGCAGTACTTC. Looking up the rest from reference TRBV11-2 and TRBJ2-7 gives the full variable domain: EAGVAQSPRYKIIEKRQSVAFWCNPISGHATLYWYQQILGQGPKLLIQFQNNGVVDDSQLPKDRFSAERLKGVDSTLKIQPAKLEDSAVYLCASSLGPTGYEQYFGPGTRLTVT.

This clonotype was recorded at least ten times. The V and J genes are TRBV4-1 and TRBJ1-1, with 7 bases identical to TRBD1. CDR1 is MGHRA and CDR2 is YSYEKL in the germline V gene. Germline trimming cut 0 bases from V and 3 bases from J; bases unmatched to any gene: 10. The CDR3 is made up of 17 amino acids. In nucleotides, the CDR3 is TGCGCCAGCAGCCAAGATCGCAACAGGGGTACGGACACTGAAGCTTTCTTT. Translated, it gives CASSQDRNRGTDTEAFF.

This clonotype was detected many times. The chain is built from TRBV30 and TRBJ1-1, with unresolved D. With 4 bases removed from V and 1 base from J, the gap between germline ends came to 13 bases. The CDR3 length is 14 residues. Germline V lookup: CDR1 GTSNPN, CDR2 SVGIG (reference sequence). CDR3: CAWNPVYGNTEAFF. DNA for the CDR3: TGTGCCTGGAACCCCGTTTACGGGAACACTGAAGCTTTCTTT. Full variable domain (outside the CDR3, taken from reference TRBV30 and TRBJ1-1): SQTIHQWPATLVQPVGSPLSLECTVEGTSNPNLYWYRQAAGRGLQLLFYSVGIGQISSEVPQNLSASRPQDRQFILSSKKLLLSDSGFYLCAWNPVYGNTEAFFGQGTRLTVV.

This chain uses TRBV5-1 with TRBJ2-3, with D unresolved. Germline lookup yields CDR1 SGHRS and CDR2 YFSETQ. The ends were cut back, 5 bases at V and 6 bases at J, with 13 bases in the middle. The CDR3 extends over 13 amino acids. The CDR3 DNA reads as TGCGCCAGCAGTGAAGATCTGAGGGATACGCAGTATTTT. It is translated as CASSEDLRDTQYF.

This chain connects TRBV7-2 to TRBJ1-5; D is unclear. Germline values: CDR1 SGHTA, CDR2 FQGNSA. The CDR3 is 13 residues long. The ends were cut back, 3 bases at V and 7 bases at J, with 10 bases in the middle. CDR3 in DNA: TGTGCCAGCAGCTTGCCAGCAGGCCAGCCCCAGCATTTT. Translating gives CASSLPAGQPQHF.

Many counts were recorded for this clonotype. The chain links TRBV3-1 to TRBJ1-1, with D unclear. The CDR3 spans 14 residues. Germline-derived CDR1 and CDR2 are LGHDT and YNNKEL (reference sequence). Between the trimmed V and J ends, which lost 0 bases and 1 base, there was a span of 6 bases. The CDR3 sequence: CASSQDYGNTEAFF. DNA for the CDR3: TGTGCCAGCAGCCAAGATTATGGGAACACTGAAGCTTTCTTT.

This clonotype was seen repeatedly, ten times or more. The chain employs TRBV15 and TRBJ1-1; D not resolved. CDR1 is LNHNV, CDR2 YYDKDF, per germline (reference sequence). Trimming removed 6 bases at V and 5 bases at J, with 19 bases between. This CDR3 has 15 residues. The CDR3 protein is CATRVMANWVTEAFF. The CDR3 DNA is TGTGCCACCAGGGTGATGGCCAACTGGGTTACTGAAGCTTTCTTT.

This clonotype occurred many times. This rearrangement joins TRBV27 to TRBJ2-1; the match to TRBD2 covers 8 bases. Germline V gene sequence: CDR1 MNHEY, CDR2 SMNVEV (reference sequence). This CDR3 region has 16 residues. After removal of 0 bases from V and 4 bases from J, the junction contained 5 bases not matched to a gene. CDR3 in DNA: TGTGCCAGCAGTTTATCTCCTAGCGGGTGGTACAATGAGCAGTTCTTC. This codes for CASSLSPSGWYNEQFF.

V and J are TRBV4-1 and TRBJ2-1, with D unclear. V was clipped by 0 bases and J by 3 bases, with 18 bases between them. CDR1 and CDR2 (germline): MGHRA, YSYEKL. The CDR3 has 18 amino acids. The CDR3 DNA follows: TGCGCCAGCAGCCAAGAGAATAAGCCCCTCGACTTCTACAATGAGCAGTTCTTC. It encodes CASSQENKPLDFYNEQFF.

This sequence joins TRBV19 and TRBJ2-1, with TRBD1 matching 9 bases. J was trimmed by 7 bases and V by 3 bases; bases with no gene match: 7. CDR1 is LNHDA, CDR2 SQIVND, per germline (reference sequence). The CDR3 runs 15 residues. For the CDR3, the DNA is TGTGCCAGTAGTATCCCGACAGGGGGATGGAATGAGCAGTTCTTC. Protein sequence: CASSIPTGGWNEQFF.